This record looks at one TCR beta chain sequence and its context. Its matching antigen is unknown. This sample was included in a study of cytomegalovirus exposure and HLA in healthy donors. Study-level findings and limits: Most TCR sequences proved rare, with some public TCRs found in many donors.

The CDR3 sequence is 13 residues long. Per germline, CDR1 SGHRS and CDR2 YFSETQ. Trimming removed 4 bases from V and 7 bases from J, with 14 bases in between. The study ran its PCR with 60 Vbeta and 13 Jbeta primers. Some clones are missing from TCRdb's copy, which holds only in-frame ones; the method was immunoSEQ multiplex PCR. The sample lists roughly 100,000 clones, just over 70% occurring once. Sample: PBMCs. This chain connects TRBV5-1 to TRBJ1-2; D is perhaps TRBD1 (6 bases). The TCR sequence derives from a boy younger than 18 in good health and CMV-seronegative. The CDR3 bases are TGCGCCAGCAGCCCCTCAGGGGAGGGTGGCTACACCTTC. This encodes CASSPSGEGGYTF.